This entry lists 27 T cell receptor beta chains sequenced from one sample in a study of OX40 agonist ivuxolimab in advanced cancers. TCRdb's table, derived via immunoSEQ multiplex PCR, lists solely in-frame clones and lacks some. The table lists around 70,000 clones, 85% of them singletons. The input for sequencing was CD4+ or CD8+ T cells sorted from blood, taken in a trial of the OX40 agonist ivuxolimab. Receptor source: an adult with an advanced solid tumor such as melanoma, head and neck, liver or kidney cancer.

This rearrangement joins TRBV5-1 to TRBJ2-2; 9 positions agree with TRBD2. CDR1 SGHRS and CDR2 YFSETQ come from the germline V gene. After removal of 0 bases from V and 0 bases from J, the junction contained 3 bases not matched to a gene. There are 17 residues in the CDR3. The CDR3 is CASSLAPSGANTGELFF. The CDR3 nucleotides read TGCGCCAGCAGCTTGGCTCCTAGCGGGGCGAACACCGGGGAGCTGTTTTTT.

This clone appeared a few times. The chain combines TRBV5-6 with TRBJ2-7, with unresolved D. The CDR3 sequence is 16 residues long. Germline CDR1 and CDR2: SGHDT and YYEEEE. With 6 bases removed from V and 3 bases from J, the gap between germline ends came to 22 bases. The CDR3 loop is CASTSRLGDGNYEQYF. For the CDR3, the DNA is TGTGCCAGCACCAGCCGCCTTGGGGATGGAAACTACGAGCAGTACTTC.

J is TRBJ2-7 and V is TRBV7-9; the match to TRBD1 covers 8 bases. V lost 5 bases, J lost 7 bases, and 4 bases stayed unmatched. In germline, CDR1 is SEHNR, CDR2 FQNEAQ (reference sequence). The CDR3 runs to 12 residues. The CDR3 here is CASSRQGTEQYF. CDR3 in DNA: TGTGCCAGCAGCCGACAGGGGACTGAGCAGTACTTC.

The rearrangement joins TRBV7-6 to TRBJ1-5; TRBD1 might be the D (5 bases). Germline CDR1 SGHVS, CDR2 FNYEAQ. Trimming shortened V by 3 bases and J by 7 bases, and 7 bases separated the two germline ends. The CDR3 runs 12 residues. The CDR3 coding sequence is TGTGCCAGCAGCTTTGAGGGGCAGCCCCAGCATTTT. Its translation is CASSFEGQPQHF.

The chain joins TRBV12-5 to TRBJ2-6; the D is unclear. The V gene's germline CDR1 is LGHNT and CDR2 FRNRAP. The CDR3 is 15 residues long. The V end was cut by 4 bases, the J end by 1 base, with 8 bases between. CDR3 in DNA: TGTGCTAGTGGTTCCGATGGTTCTGGGGCCAACGTCCTGACTTTC. This encodes CASGSDGSGANVLTF.

The rearrangement links TRBV7-3 to TRBJ1-2, with 8 bases matching TRBD1. The V gene's germline CDR1 is SGHTA and CDR2 FQGTGA. The CDR3 sequence is 13 residues long. Losses at the gene ends were 5 bases for V and 8 bases for J; bases not matched to a gene: 7. The CDR3 protein is CASSPGQGGGYTF. For the CDR3, the DNA is TGTGCCAGCAGCCCCGGACAGGGTGGGGGCTACACCTTC.

The chain joins TRBV30 to TRBJ1-5; D is possibly TRBD1 (5 bases). CDR1 and CDR2 from the germline V gene are GTSNPN and SVGIG (reference sequence). Trimming left V 4 bases short and J 6 bases short, with 13 bases between. The CDR3 has 13 amino acids. The CDR3 coding sequence is TGTGCCTGGACCGACGGTGGGGGTCAGCCCCAGCATTTT. This sequence encodes CAWTDGGGQPQHF.

The chain recombines TRBV28 with TRBJ1-1; D call uncertain. This CDR3 contains 14 residues. Per the germline V gene, CDR1 is MDHEN and CDR2 is SYDVKM. Trimming removed 3 bases from V and 5 bases from J, with 13 bases in between. CDR3 bases: TGTGCCAGCAGTTTGGCTTGGGCGGCGACTGAAGCTTTCTTT. Translated: CASSLAWAATEAFF.

The chain employs TRBV21-1 and TRBJ1-4. TRBV21-1 is reported as a pseudogene. This CDR3 comprises 15 residues. CDR3: CASSGGALANEKLFF. The CDR3 DNA follows: TGTGCCAGCAGCGGGGGGGCGTTAGCTAATGAAAAACTGTTTTTT.

This rearrangement joins TRBV19 to TRBJ1-1; D is unclear. The CDR3 totals 13 residues. Germline assignment: CDR1 LNHDA and CDR2 SQIVND (reference sequence). Trimming took 7 bases from V and 3 from J, leaving 12 bases between them. CDR3 sequence (DNA): TGTGCCAGTACCCCCGACGAATACACTGAAGCTTTCTTT. As protein: CASTPDEYTEAFF.

V is TRBV14 and J is TRBJ2-3, with D possibly being TRBD2 (5 bases). Germline assignment: CDR1 SGHDN and CDR2 FVKESK. V lost 8 bases and J lost 8, with 11 bases in between. This CDR3 contains 11 residues. Here the CDR3 reads CASGPGSTQYF. The CDR3 region has the DNA TGTGCCAGCGGACCTGGGAGTACGCAGTATTTT.

The rearrangement joins TRBV2 to TRBJ1-2; D might be TRBD1 (6 bases). The CDR3 sequence is 13 residues long. Germline V lookup: CDR1 SNHLY, CDR2 FYNNEI. V lost 4 bases to trimming and J lost 8 bases, with 14 bases between them. The CDR3 DNA reads TGTGCCAGCAGTGTAGTAACAGGGAGCGGCTACACCTTC. Translating gives CASSVVTGSGYTF.

J is TRBJ1-5 and V is TRBV6-1; D not resolved. Germline-derived CDR1 and CDR2 are MNHNS and SASEGT. Trimming shortened V by 1 base and J by 3 bases, and 7 bases separated the two germline ends. This CDR3 is built from 14 residues. In DNA form, the CDR3 reads TGTGCCAGCAGTGAAGTTGTCTACAATCAGCCCCAGCATTTT. Translated, it gives CASSEVVYNQPQHF.

V and J are TRBV5-8 and TRBJ1-5, with TRBD1 as a possible D gene (5 bases). CDR3 length equals 16 residues. Germline assignment: CDR1 SGHTS and CDR2 YDEGEE. V lost 0 bases, J lost 2 bases, and 12 bases lay in between. The DNA of the CDR3 is TGTGCCAGCAGCTTGGACGGGGGAGCTCGCAATCAGCCCCAGCATTTT. Residues: CASSLDGGARNQPQHF.

V is TRBV7-3 and J is TRBJ2-1, with 9 bases identical to TRBD2. The CDR3 is 15 residues long. Germline V gives CDR1 SGHTA, CDR2 FQGTGA. V shed 3 bases and J 9 bases; nucleotides not matched to a gene: 9. CDR3 amino acids: CASSFSTSGPSEQFF. CDR3 bases: TGTGCCAGCAGCTTTTCCACTAGCGGGCCTAGTGAGCAGTTCTTC.

V is TRBV6-1 and J is TRBJ2-5; D not resolved. The CDR3 is 12 residues long. The germline CDR1 and CDR2 sequences are MNHNS and SASEGT. Trimming shortened V by 4 bases and J by 13 bases, and 16 bases separated the two germline ends. CDR3 protein: CASSGAVGTSYF. The CDR3 region has the DNA TGTGCCAGCAGTGGTGCGGTGGGAACGTCGTACTTC.

The V call is TRBV27, the J call TRBJ1-1; D gene unclear. Germline loops: CDR1 MNHEY, CDR2 SMNVEV (reference sequence). This CDR3 has 15 amino acids. The V gene lost 2 bases and the J gene lost 1 base, with 11 bases spanning the gap. CDR3 nucleotides: TGTGCCAGCAGTTTAAGGATGCGGGCGAACACTGAAGCTTTCTTT. Translated: CASSLRMRANTEAFF.

The chain uses TRBV7-6 and TRBJ2-1; possibly TRBD1 for D (5 bases). Germline V gene sequence: CDR1 SGHVS, CDR2 FNYEAQ. The V end was cut by 1 base, the J end by 6 bases, with 13 bases between. This CDR3 is built from 15 residues. The CDR3 reads CASSLVVVQVNEQFF. Written as DNA, the CDR3 is TGTGCCAGCAGCTTAGTAGTAGTACAGGTCAATGAGCAGTTCTTC.

The chain recombines TRBV7-9 with TRBJ2-1; D gene ambiguous. Germline values: CDR1 SEHNR, CDR2 FQNEAQ (reference sequence). V lost 6 bases and J lost 4, with 7 bases in between. This CDR3 is 12 amino acids long. The CDR3 nucleotides read TGTGCCAGCAGGGAATCTTACAATGAGCAGTTCTTC. Its translation: CASRESYNEQFF.

The V call is TRBV30, the J call TRBJ2-3; D is perhaps TRBD1 (5 bases). The germline gives CDR1 GTSNPN, CDR2 SVGIG (reference sequence). The CDR3 runs to 13 residues. V was clipped by 5 bases and J by 0 bases, with 9 bases between them. DNA of the CDR3: TGTGCCTGGCGGCAGGGAAGCACAGATACGCAGTATTTT. It is translated as CAWRQGSTDTQYF.

This rearrangement joins TRBV5-1 to TRBJ1-4; D is unresolved. This CDR3 is 14 amino acids long. Germline V gene sequence: CDR1 SGHRS, CDR2 YFSETQ. Trimming removed 1 base at V and 3 bases at J, with 7 bases between. The CDR3 loop is CASSLPDANEKLFF. The CDR3 DNA reads TGCGCCAGCAGCTTGCCAGATGCTAATGAAAAACTGTTTTTT. Together with reference TRBV5-1 and TRBJ1-4, the CDR3 gives the full variable domain: KAGVTQTPRYLIKTRGQQVTLSCSPISGHRSVSWYQQTPGQGLQFLFEYFSETQRNKGNFPGRFSGRQFSNSRSEMNVSTLELGDSALYLCASSLPDANEKLFFGSGTQLSVL.

V and J are TRBV4-1 and TRBJ2-1; 8 nucleotides align to TRBD2. V lost 6 bases and J lost 9; bases outside the gene matches: 10. Germline V gives CDR1 MGHRA, CDR2 YSYEKL. The CDR3 consists of 14 residues. CDR3 bases: TGCGCCAGCAGGGGGGAGCGGGGGTCCGGTGAGCAGTTCTTC. Translating it yields CASRGERGSGEQFF.

The chain links TRBV29-1 to TRBJ2-3; 10 nucleotides match TRBD2. The CDR3 sequence is 13 residues long. Trimming took 8 bases from V and 5 from J; bases not matched to a gene: 7. CDR1 and CDR2 from the germline V gene are SQVTM and ANQGSEA. Here the CDR3 reads CSSSSGSRDTQYF. In DNA form, the CDR3 reads TGCAGCTCCTCTAGCGGGAGTAGAGATACGCAGTATTTT.

Concerning this clone: The CDR3 carries no conserved terminal phenylalanine or tryptophan, so it likely arises from a read error. The DNA is left out, because the CDR3 cannot be placed on it with certainty; the CDR3 is given as TCRdb lists it. The V and J genes are TRBV19 and TRBJ2-7; the D call of TRBD1 is as the table states it, not checked on the DNA. Germline CDR1 reads LNHDA; CDR2 reads SQIVND (reference sequence). Including both end residues, the CDR3 is 10 amino acids long. CDR3 residues: CASSVSQGWS.

This clone has a single count. This chain connects TRBV27 to TRBJ1-5; D call uncertain. This CDR3 has 13 amino acids. CDR1 is MNHEY, CDR2 SMNVEV, per germline (reference sequence). Trimming cost V 1 base and J 2 bases, with 3 bases left between them. The CDR3 nucleotides are TGTGCCAGCAGTTTATATCGCAATCAGCCCCAGCATTTT. Encoded protein: CASSLYRNQPQHF.

The chain links TRBV9 to TRBJ1-2, with TRBD1 matching 10 bases. Trimming at V came to 4 bases and at J to 0 bases, leaving 12 bases not matched to a gene. Germline V gene lookup returns CDR1 SGDLS and CDR2 YYNGEE. The CDR3 runs to 18 residues. CDR3 nucleotide sequence: TGTGCCAGCAGCCCCCACCGCGGGACAGGGGAAGCTAACTATGGCTACACCTTC. Its translation: CASSPHRGTGEANYGYTF.

The V call is TRBV4-2, the J call TRBJ1-1, with a weak D call TRBD1 (5 bases). V was pared by 2 bases and J by 3 bases, with 10 bases between. Germline V gene sequence: CDR1 LGHNA, CDR2 YNFKEQ. The length of the CDR3 is 14 residues. DNA for the CDR3: TGTGCCAGCAGCCAACCAGGGCAGTACACTGAAGCTTTCTTT. It encodes CASSQPGQYTEAFF.